This TCR beta chain was identified in a study of CD8 T cells in Susac syndrome. Random hexamers primed reverse transcription of about 0.45 to 1 ug RNA. Using its own MiXCR run on the immunoSEQ multiplex PCR reads, TCRdb lists one record per CDR3 protein. The top ten clones hold under 0.095% of a sample with about 180,000 distinct CDR3 sequences, under 95% of them seen once. The receptor was derived from a human donor with multiple sclerosis. The material sequenced was CD4+ T cells from PBMCs.

CDR3 in DNA: TGTGCCTGGAGTCCGGGGGGCCCTTTGAATGAGCAGTTCTTC. Its protein is CAWSPGGPLNEQFF. The chain has TRBV30 and TRBJ2-1; D possibly corresponds to TRBD2 (7 bases). Germline V gene lookup returns CDR1 GTSNPN and CDR2 SVGIG (reference sequence). V lost 2 bases and J lost 7, with 15 bases in between. The CDR3 is 14 residues long.